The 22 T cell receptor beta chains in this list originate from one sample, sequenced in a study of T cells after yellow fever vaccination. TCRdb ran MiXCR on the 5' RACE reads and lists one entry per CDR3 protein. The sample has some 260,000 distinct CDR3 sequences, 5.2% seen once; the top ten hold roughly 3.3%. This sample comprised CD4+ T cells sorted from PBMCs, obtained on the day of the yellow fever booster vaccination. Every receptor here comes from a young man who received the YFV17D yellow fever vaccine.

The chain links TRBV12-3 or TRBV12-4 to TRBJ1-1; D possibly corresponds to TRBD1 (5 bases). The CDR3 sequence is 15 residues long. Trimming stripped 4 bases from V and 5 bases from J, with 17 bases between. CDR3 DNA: TGTGCCAGCAGTTCGAGTGGAGGGGAGAGGACTGAAGCTTTCTTT. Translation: CASSSSGGERTEAFF.

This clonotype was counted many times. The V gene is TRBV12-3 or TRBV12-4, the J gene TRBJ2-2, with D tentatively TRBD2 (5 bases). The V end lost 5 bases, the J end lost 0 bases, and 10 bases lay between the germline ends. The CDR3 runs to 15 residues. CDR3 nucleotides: TGTGCCAGCAGTGGTGAGGGATCGAACACCGGGGAGCTGTTTTTT. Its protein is CASSGEGSNTGELFF.

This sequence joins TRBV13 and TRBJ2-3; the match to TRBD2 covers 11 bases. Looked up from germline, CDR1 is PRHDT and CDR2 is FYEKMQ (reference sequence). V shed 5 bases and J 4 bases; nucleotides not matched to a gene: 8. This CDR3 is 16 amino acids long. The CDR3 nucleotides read TGTGCCAGCAGCACCCCCCTAGCGGGGGGAGCAGATACGCAGTATTTT. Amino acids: CASSTPLAGGADTQYF.

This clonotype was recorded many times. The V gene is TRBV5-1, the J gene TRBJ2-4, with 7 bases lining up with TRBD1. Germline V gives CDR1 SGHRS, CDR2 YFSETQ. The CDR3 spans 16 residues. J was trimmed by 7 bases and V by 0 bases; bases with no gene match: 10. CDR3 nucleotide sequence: TGCGCCAGCAGCTTGGGCCGATGGGACAGTGGGAACATTCAGTACTTC. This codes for CASSLGRWDSGNIQYF.

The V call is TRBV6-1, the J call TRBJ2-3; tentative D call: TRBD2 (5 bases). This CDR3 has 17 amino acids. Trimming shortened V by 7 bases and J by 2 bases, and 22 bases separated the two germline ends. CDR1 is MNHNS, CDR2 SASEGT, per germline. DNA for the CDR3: TGTGCCAGCACCCGAGGAAGGGCAGCGGAATACACAGATACGCAGTATTTT. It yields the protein CASTRGRAAEYTDTQYF.

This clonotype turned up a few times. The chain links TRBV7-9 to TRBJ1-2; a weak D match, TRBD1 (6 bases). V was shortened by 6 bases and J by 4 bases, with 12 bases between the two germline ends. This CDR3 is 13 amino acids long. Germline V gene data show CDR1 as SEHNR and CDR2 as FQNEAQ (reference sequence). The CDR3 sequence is CASRLAGVYGYTF. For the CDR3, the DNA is TGTGCCAGCAGATTGGCAGGGGTCTATGGCTACACCTTC.

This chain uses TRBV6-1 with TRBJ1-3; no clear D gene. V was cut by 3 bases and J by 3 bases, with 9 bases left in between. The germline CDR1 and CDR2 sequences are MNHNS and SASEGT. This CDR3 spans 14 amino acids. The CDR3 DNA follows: TGTGCCAGCAGTGACGGGTCGCTTGGAAACACCATATATTTT. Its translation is CASSDGSLGNTIYF.

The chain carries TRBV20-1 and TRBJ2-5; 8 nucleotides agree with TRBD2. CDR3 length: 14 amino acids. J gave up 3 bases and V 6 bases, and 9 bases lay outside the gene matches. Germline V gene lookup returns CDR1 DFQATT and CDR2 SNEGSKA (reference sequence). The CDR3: CSASRGGSEETQYF. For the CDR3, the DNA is TGCAGTGCCTCCCGGGGGGGCTCGGAAGAGACCCAGTACTTC.

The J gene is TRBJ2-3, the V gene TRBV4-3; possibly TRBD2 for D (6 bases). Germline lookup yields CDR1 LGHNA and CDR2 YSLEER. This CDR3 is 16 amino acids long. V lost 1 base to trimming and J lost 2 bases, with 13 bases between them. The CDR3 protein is CASSQVAGSLTDTQYF. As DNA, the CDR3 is TGCGCCAGCAGCCAAGTTGCGGGGTCACTCACAGATACGCAGTATTTT.

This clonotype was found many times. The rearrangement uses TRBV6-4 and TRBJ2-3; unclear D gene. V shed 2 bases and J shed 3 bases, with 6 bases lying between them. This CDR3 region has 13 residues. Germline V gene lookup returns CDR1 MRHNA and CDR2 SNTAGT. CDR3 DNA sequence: TGTGCCAGCAGTGACACAGAAACAGATACGCAGTATTTT. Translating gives CASSDTETDTQYF.

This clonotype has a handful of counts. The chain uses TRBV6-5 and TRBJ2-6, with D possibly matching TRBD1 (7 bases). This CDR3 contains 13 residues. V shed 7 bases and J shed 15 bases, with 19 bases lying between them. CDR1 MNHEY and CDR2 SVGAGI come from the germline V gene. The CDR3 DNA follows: TGTGCCAGCACCCCGACAGGGCGGGGTGGCCTGACTTTC. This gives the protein CASTPTGRGGLTF.

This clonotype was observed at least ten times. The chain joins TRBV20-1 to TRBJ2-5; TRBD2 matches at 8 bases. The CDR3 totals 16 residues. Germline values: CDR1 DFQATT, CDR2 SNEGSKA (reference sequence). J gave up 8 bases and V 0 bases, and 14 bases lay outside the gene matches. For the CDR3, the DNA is TGCAGTGCTAGAGATCCTGGGGGAGCGGGGGAGGGAACCCAGTACTTC. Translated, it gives CSARDPGGAGEGTQYF.

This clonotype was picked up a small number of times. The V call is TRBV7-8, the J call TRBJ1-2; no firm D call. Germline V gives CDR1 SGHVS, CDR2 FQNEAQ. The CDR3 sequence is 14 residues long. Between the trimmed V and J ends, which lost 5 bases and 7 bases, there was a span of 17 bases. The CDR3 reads CASSPLTGEGGYTF. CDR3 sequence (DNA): TGTGCCAGCAGCCCCCTGACCGGGGAAGGTGGCTACACCTTC.

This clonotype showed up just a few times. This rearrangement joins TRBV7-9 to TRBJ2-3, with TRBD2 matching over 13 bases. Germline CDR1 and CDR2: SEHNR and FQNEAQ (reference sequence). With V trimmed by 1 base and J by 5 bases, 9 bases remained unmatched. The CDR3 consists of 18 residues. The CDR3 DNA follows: TGTGCCAGCAGCTTAGGAGTACTAGCGGGGGGGCAGGAAGATACGCAGTATTTT. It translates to CASSLGVLAGGQEDTQYF.

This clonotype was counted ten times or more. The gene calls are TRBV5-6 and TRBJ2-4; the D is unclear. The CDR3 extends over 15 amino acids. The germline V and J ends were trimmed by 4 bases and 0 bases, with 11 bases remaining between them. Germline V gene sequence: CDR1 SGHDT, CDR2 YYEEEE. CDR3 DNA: TGTGCCAGCAGCGACGCCGGGCTAGCCAAAAACATTCAGTACTTC. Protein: CASSDAGLAKNIQYF.

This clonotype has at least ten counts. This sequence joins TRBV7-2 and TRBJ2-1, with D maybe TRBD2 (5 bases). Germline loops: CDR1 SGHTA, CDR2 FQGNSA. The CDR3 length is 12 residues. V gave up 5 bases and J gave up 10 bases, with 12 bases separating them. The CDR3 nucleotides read TGTGCCAGCAGCGGGAGAGACCGGGAGCAGTTCTTC. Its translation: CASSGRDREQFF.

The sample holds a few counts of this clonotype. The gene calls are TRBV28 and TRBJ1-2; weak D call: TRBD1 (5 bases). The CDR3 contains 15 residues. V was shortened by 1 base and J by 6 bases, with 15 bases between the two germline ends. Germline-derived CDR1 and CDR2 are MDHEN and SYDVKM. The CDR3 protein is CASSLSLQGSNGYTF. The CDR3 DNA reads TGTGCCAGCAGTTTATCCCTCCAGGGTTCTAATGGCTACACCTTC.

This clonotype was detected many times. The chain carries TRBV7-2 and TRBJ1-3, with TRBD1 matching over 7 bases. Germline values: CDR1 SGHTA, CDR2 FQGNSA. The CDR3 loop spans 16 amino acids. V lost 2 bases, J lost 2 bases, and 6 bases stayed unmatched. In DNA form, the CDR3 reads TGTGCCAGCAGCTTATCAGGGGGGGTCACTGGAAACACCATATATTTT. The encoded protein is CASSLSGGVTGNTIYF.

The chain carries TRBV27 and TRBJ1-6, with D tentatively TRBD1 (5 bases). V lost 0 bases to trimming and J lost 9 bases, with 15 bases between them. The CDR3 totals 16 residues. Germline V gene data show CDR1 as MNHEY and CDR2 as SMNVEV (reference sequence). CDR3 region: CASSLSRGAGGSPLHF. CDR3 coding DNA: TGTGCCAGCAGTTTATCGAGAGGGGCGGGGGGTTCACCCCTCCACTTT.

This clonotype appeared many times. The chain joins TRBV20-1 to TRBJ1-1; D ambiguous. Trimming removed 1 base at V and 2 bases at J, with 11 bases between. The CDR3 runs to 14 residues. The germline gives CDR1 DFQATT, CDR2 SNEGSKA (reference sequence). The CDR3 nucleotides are TGCAGTGCTAGAGCCGGCGCGGGCAACACTGAAGCTTTCTTT. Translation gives CSARAGAGNTEAFF.

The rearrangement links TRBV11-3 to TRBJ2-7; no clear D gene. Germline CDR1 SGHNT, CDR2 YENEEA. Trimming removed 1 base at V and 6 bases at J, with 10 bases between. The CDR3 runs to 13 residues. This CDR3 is CASSLVRFGEQYF. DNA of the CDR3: TGTGCCAGCAGCTTAGTTCGATTCGGCGAGCAGTACTTC.

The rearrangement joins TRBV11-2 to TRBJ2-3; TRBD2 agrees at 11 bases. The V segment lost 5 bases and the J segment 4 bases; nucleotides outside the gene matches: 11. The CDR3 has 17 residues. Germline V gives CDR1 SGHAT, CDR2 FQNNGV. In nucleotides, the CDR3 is TGTGCCAGCAGCACGAGTCTAGCGGGGGGTAAAGCAGATACGCAGTATTTT. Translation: CASSTSLAGGKADTQYF.